The 20 T cell receptor beta chains reported below all come from one sample, sequenced in a study of metastatic and nonmetastatic thyroid tumors. Through MiXCR, TCRdb re-clonotyped the PCR reads. The sample carries 45,000 to 55,000 clones, about 22% recorded once. Thyroid surgery took place with no prior treatment in any patient. The material sequenced was blood. The source is a male donor with papillary thyroid cancer or a benign thyroid nodule (not recorded which). Some clones in this sample may be carry-over from other donors' samples.

This clone was seen at least ten times. The J gene is TRBJ2-1, the V gene TRBV12-3 or TRBV12-4; 12 nucleotides match TRBD2. The CDR3 is 17 residues long. V was pared by 5 bases and J by 4 bases, with 9 bases of the junction left unmatched. The CDR3 sequence: CASSATSGSLGYNEQFF. The CDR3 DNA reads TGTGCCAGCAGTGCGACTAGCGGGAGTCTCGGGTACAATGAGCAGTTCTTC.

Many counts were recorded for this clone. V usage is TRBV2 and J usage is TRBJ2-5; unclear D gene. Trimming took off 7 bases at V and 7 bases at J, with 13 bases between the two ends. This CDR3 contains 12 residues. Germline lookup yields CDR1 SNHLY and CDR2 FYNNEI. In DNA form, the CDR3 reads TGTGCCAGCAATAACATCATAGGGACCCAGTACTTC. This translates into CASNNIIGTQYF.

This clone occurred many times. The junction and the germline gene differ at one end; a read error may be behind it. The CDR3 region has the DNA TGTGCCAGCAGCCCTGTGATTTCCTCCGAGCAGTACTTC. Protein: CASSPVISSEQYF. The J gene is TRBJ2-7, the V gene TRBV3-1; D is ambiguous. This CDR3 spans 13 amino acids. CDR1 is LGHDT and CDR2 is YNNKEL in the germline V gene (reference sequence).

This clone was detected many times. The J gene is TRBJ1-5, the V gene TRBV28; 8 nucleotides match TRBD1. Germline V gene sequence: CDR1 MDHEN, CDR2 SYDVKM. There are 16 residues in the CDR3. Trimming cost V 4 bases and J 2 bases; bases outside gene matches: 7. The CDR3 DNA is TGTGCCAGCAGTTCCTATGACAGGGGAGGCAATCAGCCCCAGCATTTT. Its translation is CASSSYDRGGNQPQHF.

In its sample, this clone was seen many times. V usage is TRBV7-3 and J usage is TRBJ1-2; 7 bases match TRBD1. The CDR3 is 14 amino acids. The germline V gene has CDR1 SGHTA and CDR2 FQGTGA. V lost 5 bases to trimming and J lost 1 base; unmatched junction nucleotides: 4. This CDR3 is CASSRGTDNYGYTF. The CDR3 bases are TGTGCCAGCAGCCGAGGGACAGATAACTATGGCTACACCTTC.

This clone was seen at least ten times. V usage is TRBV24-1 and J usage is TRBJ1-2; the D is unclear. V lost 7 bases, J lost 4 bases, and 9 bases lay in between. Looked up from germline, CDR1 is KGHDR and CDR2 is SFDVKD. The CDR3 has 12 amino acids. For the CDR3, the DNA is TGTGCCACCAGCTATAATGGCTATGGCTACACCTTC. It codes for CATSYNGYGYTF.

A few counts support this clone. The gene calls are TRBV20-1 and TRBJ1-2; tentatively, D is TRBD1 (6 bases). Germline V CDR1 and CDR2: DFQATT, SNEGSKA (reference sequence). V was clipped by 0 bases and J by 3 bases, with 11 bases between them. The CDR3 totals 14 residues. The CDR3, as DNA: TGCAGTGCTAGAGATCCAGGGGTCGACTATGGCTACACCTTC. Protein product: CSARDPGVDYGYTF.

This chain connects TRBV6-1 to TRBJ1-3; D possibly corresponds to TRBD1 (5 bases). Germline V CDR1 and CDR2: MNHNS, SASEGT. With 4 bases removed from V and 2 bases from J, the gap between germline ends came to 15 bases. The CDR3 covers 16 residues. The CDR3 DNA follows: TGTGCCAGCAGTGCGCCCGGGACGCAAGCTGGAAACACCATATATTTT. It specifies CASSAPGTQAGNTIYF.

The CDR3 sequence: CASQGAVYEQYF. The CDR3 DNA reads as TGTGCCTCCCAGGGGGCGGTCTACGAGCAGTACTTC. The genes are TRBV5-5 and TRBJ2-7, with TRBD1 matching over 8 bases. The CDR3 loop spans 12 amino acids. Unmatched junction bases numbered 6, after V lost 10 bases and J lost 3 bases. From germline, CDR1 is SGHKS and CDR2 YYEKEE (reference sequence).

The table lists this clone with many counts. The rearrangement uses TRBV9 and TRBJ2-5, with 7 bases identical to TRBD2. The V and J ends lost 4 bases and 1 base, in that order; junction bases with no gene match: 16. This CDR3 contains 18 residues. Germline lookup yields CDR1 SGDLS and CDR2 YYNGEE. The CDR3 protein is CASSPRGGSGAIQETQYF. CDR3 DNA sequence: TGTGCCAGCAGCCCAAGAGGAGGGAGCGGGGCTATCCAAGAGACCCAGTACTTC.

In this sample, this clone turned up many times. The chain combines TRBV2 with TRBJ2-7, with D uncertain. Germline loops: CDR1 SNHLY, CDR2 FYNNEI. The V end was cut by 6 bases, the J end by 5 bases, with 14 bases between. The CDR3 loop spans 13 amino acids. CDR3 in DNA: TGTGCCAGCAGCCCTCCGTCCCGGGACGAGCAGTACTTC. It translates to CASSPPSRDEQYF. The full variable domain, in which reference TRBV2 and TRBJ2-7 provide the parts outside the CDR3, is EPEVTQTPSHQVTQMGQEVILRCVPISNHLYFYWYRQILGQKVEFLVSFYNNEISEKSEIFDDQFSVERPDGSNFTLKIRSTKLEDSAMYFCASSPPSRDEQYFGPGTRLTVT.

This clone was seen many times. Relative to the germline gene, one junction end is altered; a read error may explain this. This chain connects TRBV18 to TRBJ1-1; 9 positions match TRBD1. This CDR3 has 15 residues. The germline V gene encodes CDR1 KGHSH and CDR2 LQKENI. The CDR3 bases are TGTGCCAGCTCAGCACCGGGACAGGGCAACACTGAAGCTTTCTTT. It translates to CASSAPGQGNTEAFF.

This clone has a count of ten or more. The V gene is TRBV6-1, the J gene TRBJ2-1; D tentatively fits TRBD1 or TRBD2 (5 bases each). V was cut by 6 bases and J by 0 bases, with 12 bases left in between. Germline values: CDR1 MNHNS, CDR2 SASEGT. The CDR3 extends over 15 amino acids. The CDR3, as DNA: TGTGCCAGCAGCCCGGGACCCAGCTCCTACAATGAGCAGTTCTTC. It specifies CASSPGPSSYNEQFF.

This clone was found many times. The genes are TRBV18 and TRBJ2-2, with 10 bases fitting TRBD2. The CDR3 length is 17 residues. The junction had 5 bases not matched to a gene; V was cut back by 3 bases and J by 1 base. CDR1 is KGHSH, CDR2 LQKENI, per germline. The DNA for the CDR3 is TGTGCCAGCTCACCCCTTCTAGCGGGAGAGAACACCGGGGAGCTGTTTTTT. This gives the protein CASSPLLAGENTGELFF.

V gene TRBV7-9 combines with J gene TRBJ1-1, with a possible D match to TRBD1 (5 bases). The germline gives CDR1 SEHNR, CDR2 FQNEAQ (reference sequence). Deletions cut 5 bases from V and 3 bases from J, with 13 bases between. This CDR3 is built from 14 residues. CDR3 coding DNA: TGTGCCAGCAGCGCGAGTACGGGGGACACTGAAGCTTTCTTT. It specifies CASSASTGDTEAFF.

This clone appeared many times. Other DNA sequences in the sample encode the same CDR3. The chain joins TRBV7-6 to TRBJ2-1; 9 nucleotides match TRBD2. The CDR3 extends over 16 amino acids. CDR1 and CDR2 (germline): SGHVS, FNYEAQ. V lost 5 bases, J lost 7 bases, and 12 bases stayed unmatched. The CDR3 sequence is CASSPREAGGINEQFF. CDR3 DNA sequence: TGTGCCAGCAGCCCCCGGGAAGCGGGAGGTATAAATGAGCAGTTCTTC.

This clone was counted ten times or more. Other DNA sequences in this specimen translate into the identical CDR3. The chain employs TRBV18 and TRBJ2-1; 8 bases align to TRBD2. The CDR3 runs 14 residues. The V gene's germline CDR1 is KGHSH and CDR2 LQKENI. V lost 2 bases to trimming and J lost 12 bases; unmatched junction nucleotides: 9. CDR3 sequence reads: CASSPGLAGVGQFF. The CDR3 region has the DNA TGTGCCAGCTCACCAGGACTAGCAGGAGTCGGGCAGTTCTTC.

The chain recombines TRBV6-1 with TRBJ1-2; 7 bases match TRBD1. The CDR3 contains 18 residues. Trimming at V came to 2 bases and at J to 2 bases, leaving 14 bases not matched to a gene. Germline V lookup: CDR1 MNHNS, CDR2 SASEGT. CDR3 DNA sequence: TGTGCCAGCAGTGAAACGGGAGCCGGGACAGCTCTAAACTATGGCTACACCTTC. Encoded protein: CASSETGAGTALNYGYTF.

The chain is built from TRBV2 and TRBJ1-2, with D maybe TRBD1 (6 bases). Trimming pared 7 bases from V and 4 bases from J, leaving 16 bases between. The germline CDR1 and CDR2 sequences are SNHLY and FYNNEI. The CDR3 is 14 amino acids. Here the CDR3 reads CASTYRESSYGYTF. The DNA of the CDR3 is TGTGCCAGCACCTACAGGGAATCGAGCTATGGCTACACCTTC.

The chain combines TRBV12-3 or TRBV12-4 with TRBJ1-5, with a tentative D call TRBD1 (5 bases). This CDR3 comprises 15 residues. The V end lost 6 bases, the J end lost 2 bases, and 14 bases lay between the germline ends. The CDR3 DNA is TGTGCCAGCAGAGATGAGGGGCTCGGCAATCAGCCCCAGCATTTT. Amino acids: CASRDEGLGNQPQHF.